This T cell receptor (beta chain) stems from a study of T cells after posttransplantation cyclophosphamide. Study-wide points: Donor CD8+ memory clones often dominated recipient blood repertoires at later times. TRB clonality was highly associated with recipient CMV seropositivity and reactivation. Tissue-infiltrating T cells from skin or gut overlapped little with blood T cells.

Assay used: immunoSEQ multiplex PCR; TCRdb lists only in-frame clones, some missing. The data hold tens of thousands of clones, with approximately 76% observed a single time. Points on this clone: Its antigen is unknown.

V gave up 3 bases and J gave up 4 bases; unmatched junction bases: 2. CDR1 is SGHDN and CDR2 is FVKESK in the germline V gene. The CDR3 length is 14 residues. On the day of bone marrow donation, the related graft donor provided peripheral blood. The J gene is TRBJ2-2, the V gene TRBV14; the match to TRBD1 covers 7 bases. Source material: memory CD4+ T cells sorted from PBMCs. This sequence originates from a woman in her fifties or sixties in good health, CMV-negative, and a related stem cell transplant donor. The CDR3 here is CASSHRQGTGELFF. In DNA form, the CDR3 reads TGTGCCAGCAGCCACAGACAGGGCACCGGGGAGCTGTTTTTT. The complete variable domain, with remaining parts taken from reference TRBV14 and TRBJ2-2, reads EAGVTQFPSHSVIEKGQTVTLRCDPISGHDNLYWYRRVMGKEIKFLLHFVKESKQDESGMPNNRFLAERTGGTYSTLKVQPAELEDSGVYFCASSHRQGTGELFFGEGSRLTVL.